Here is one TCR beta chain with its context. This record belongs to a study of cytomegalovirus exposure and HLA in healthy donors. Looking at the study overall: The same platform used for the 650 to 850 first-cohort repertoires was also used for the 120 or so validation repertoires, as a later analysis reported.

V lost 5 bases, J lost 2 bases, and 13 bases lay in between. The CDR3 is made up of 16 amino acids. CDR1 is MNHEY and CDR2 is SMNVEV in the germline V gene (reference sequence). Produced via immunoSEQ multiplex PCR; TCRdb's table is partial and in-frame only. The sample has 150,000 or so clones, nearly 90% seen once. This chain uses TRBV27 with TRBJ1-6; maybe TRBD1 (5 bases). Material: PBMCs. The source of this sequence is a woman between 18 and 29 years old in good health and CMV-seronegative. CDR3 amino acids: CASSLQAIPYNSPLHF. In DNA form, the CDR3 reads TGTGCCAGCAGTCTACAGGCGATCCCCTATAATTCACCCCTCCACTTT.